This entry features one T cell receptor beta chain sequence. Per the authors' pipeline: The authors estimated nucleated cell counts from reference gene primer amplification. Assay: immunoSEQ multiplex PCR; the TCRdb copy retains only in-frame clones and omits some. The V and J calls and clone size are taken from that table; D and trimming were inferred from the DNA. The data contain some 99,000 clones, around 80% of them singletons. The entry originates in a study of blood T cell repertoires in COVID-19. CDR1 and CDR2 (germline): LNHDA, SQIVND (reference sequence). Between the trimmed V and J ends, which lost 6 bases and 4 bases, there was a span of 10 bases. The CDR3 has 13 residues.

This chain uses TRBV19 with TRBJ2-1; D is undetermined. The clonotype comes from a human donor in a cohort sampled during active or convalescent COVID-19. Sequencing was performed on peripheral blood. CDR3: CASSPRIYNEQFF. In DNA form, the CDR3 reads TGTGCCAGTAGCCCTCGTATATACAATGAGCAGTTCTTC.